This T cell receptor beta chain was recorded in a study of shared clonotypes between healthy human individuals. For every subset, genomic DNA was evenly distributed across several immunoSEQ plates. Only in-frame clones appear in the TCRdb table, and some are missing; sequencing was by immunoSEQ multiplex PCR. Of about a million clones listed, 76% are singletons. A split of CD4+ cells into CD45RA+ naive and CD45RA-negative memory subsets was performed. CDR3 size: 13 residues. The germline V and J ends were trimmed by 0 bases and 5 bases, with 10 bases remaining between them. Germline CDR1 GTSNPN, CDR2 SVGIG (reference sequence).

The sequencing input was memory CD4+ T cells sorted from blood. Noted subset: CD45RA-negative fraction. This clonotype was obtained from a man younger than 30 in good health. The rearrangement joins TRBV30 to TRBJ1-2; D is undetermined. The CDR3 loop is CAWSVERRYGYTF. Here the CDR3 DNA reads TGTGCCTGGAGTGTAGAGAGGCGATATGGCTACACCTTC. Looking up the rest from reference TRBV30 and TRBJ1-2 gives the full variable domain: SQTIHQWPATLVQPVGSPLSLECTVEGTSNPNLYWYRQAAGRGLQLLFYSVGIGQISSEVPQNLSASRPQDRQFILSSKKLLLSDSGFYLCAWSVERRYGYTFGSGTRLTVV.